Listed below are T cell receptor beta chains from one sample, sequenced in a study of blood T cell repertoires in COVID-19. Assay: immunoSEQ multiplex PCR; the TCRdb copy retains only in-frame clones and omits some. The data contain 240,000 or so clones, over 70% of them singletons. The source material was peripheral blood. These receptors all come from a woman over 75 with acute or convalescent COVID-19. CDR3s include the opening cysteine and the closing phenylalanine or tryptophan. A D gene is named only where the DNA matches it firmly. A clone size is listed for some rows: how often the clone was seen (once, few, many), or a class if it is expanded.

clone_size d_call v_call cdr3_length cdr3_aa
NA NA TRBV6-5 13 CASMDTNNSPLHF
NA TRBD1 TRBV5-1 15 CASSWQGALSGELFF
NA TRBD2 TRBV18 15 CASSPPGGSSYEQYF
NA NA TRBV19 16 CASSIGGRTANTEAFF
NA TRBD2 TRBV2 16 CASSVLAGGPVETQYF
NA TRBD1 TRBV5-1 17 CASSLGFGTGSTGELFF
NA TRBD2 TRBV9 18 CASSPRTSGGAVGNEQFF
NA TRBD2 TRBV3-1/TRBV3-2 15 CASSPGLADQETQYF
NA TRBD1 TRBV27 17 CASSKLGTGRSGNTIYF
NA NA TRBV3-1/TRBV3-2 14 CASSQAGSGNTIYF
few TRBD1 TRBV6-5 15 CASSPGQGLSDEQYF
NA NA TRBV19 13 CASSIGQNQPQHF
once NA TRBV25-1 15 CASKPRAEGNNEQFF
few NA TRBV21-1 12 CASSPSENEQFF
NA NA TRBV7-2 16 CASSPPSGSGYYGYTF
NA NA TRBV4-3 14 CASSQALERETQYF
NA NA TRBV12-3/TRBV12-4 13 CASSYQGPQPQHF
NA NA TRBV7-9 9 CASSPSVTF
NA NA TRBV4-1 17 CASSQVVGGHSGNTIYF
NA NA TRBV15 17 CATSRDAGNRAAGELFF
NA NA TRBV28 15 CASSPPGRSSYEQYF
many TRBD1 TRBV19 14 CASSDRGVNEKLFF
once TRBD2 TRBV2 15 CASSAAGGNTDTQYF
NA TRBD2 TRBV19 14 CASSWWEGGDTQYF
NA NA TRBV27 13 CASSPGGVVEQYF
NA NA TRBV7-9 13 CASSFEGNSPLHF
once NA TRBV6-2/TRBV6-3 14 CASSSVARTDTQYF
NA TRBD1 TRBV10-3 16 CAISDPGQIRNNEQFF
NA TRBD2 TRBV6-5 15 CASSTGTSGSNEQFF
NA NA TRBV12-3/TRBV12-4 13 CASSFTGMETQYF
many NA TRBV2 15 CASSEQGIDTGELFF
NA NA TRBV11-2 15 CASSLDWQSYNEQFF
NA NA TRBV2 12 CASSYSGYEQYF
NA TRBD1 TRBV14 15 CASRPGQGDNYGYTF
few TRBD1 TRBV18 15 CASFSGTGGIYGYTF
NA NA TRBV2 15 CASSAVRQGTDTQYF
NA TRBD1 TRBV29-1 14 CSVDKTGATTEAFF
few NA TRBV5-6 14 CASSLQTNTGELFF
NA NA TRBV3-1/TRBV3-2 17 CASSPELRVFDRYGYTF
few NA TRBV6-1 17 CASSEARGILANYGYTF
NA NA TRBV21-1 15 CASSNAGTTYNEQFF
NA NA TRBV9 14 CASSETGNTGELFF